Below, 28 T cell receptor beta chains from the same sample are listed, as sequenced in a study of OX40 agonist ivuxolimab in advanced cancers. TCRdb's copy holds only in-frame clones and misses some; the assay was immunoSEQ multiplex PCR. The sample lists 45,000 to 55,000 clones, 83% occurring once. Sample: CD4+ or CD8+ T cells sorted from blood, taken in a trial of the OX40 agonist ivuxolimab. The receptors stem from an adult with an advanced solid tumor such as melanoma, head and neck, liver or kidney cancer.

The chain uses TRBV7-2 and TRBJ1-5; D is perhaps TRBD1 (6 bases). Germline-derived CDR1 and CDR2 are SGHTA and FQGNSA. The CDR3 totals 16 residues. V lost 1 base, J lost 1 base, and 11 bases lay in between. CDR3 loop: CASSLDRVRSNQPQHF. The CDR3 DNA sequence: TGTGCCAGCAGCTTAGACAGGGTGAGAAGCAATCAGCCCCAGCATTTT.

The V call is TRBV19, the J call TRBJ1-1; 8 nucleotides line up with TRBD1. The V segment lost 5 bases and the J segment 4 bases; nucleotides outside the gene matches: 3. CDR1 is LNHDA and CDR2 is SQIVND in the germline V gene (reference sequence). This CDR3 is built from 13 residues. CDR3 DNA: TGTGCCAGTAGTTCGGACAGGGTCACTGAAGCTTTCTTT. Encoded protein: CASSSDRVTEAFF.

The rearrangement uses TRBV6-4 and TRBJ2-4; 12 bases agree with TRBD2. Unmatched junction bases numbered 9, after V lost 0 bases and J lost 0 bases. CDR3 length: 20 amino acids. CDR1 is MRHNA, CDR2 SNTAGT, per germline. DNA for the CDR3: TGTGCCAGCAGTGACTCGAGAACTAGCGGGGGGATAATAGCCAAAAACATTCAGTACTTC. It is translated as CASSDSRTSGGIIAKNIQYF.

The gene calls are TRBV10-3 and TRBJ2-1; 9 nucleotides align to TRBD2. Germline V gene sequence: CDR1 ENHRY, CDR2 SYGVKD. V was clipped by 3 bases and J by 6 bases; unmatched bases: 3. The CDR3 sequence is 14 residues long. CDR3 DNA: TGTGCCATCAGTGATAGCGGGGGAGGCAATGAGCAGTTCTTC. Encoded protein: CAISDSGGGNEQFF.

This clone has a handful of counts. This chain links TRBV7-2 with TRBJ1-2; 12 nucleotides agree with TRBD1. With 6 bases clipped from V and 5 bases from J, the junction kept 10 bases outside the gene matches. This CDR3 has 16 residues. Germline V gene data show CDR1 as SGHTA and CDR2 as FQGNSA. The CDR3 nucleotides are TGTGCCAGCAGTCAGGGACAGGGGGCTCTTACGTATGGCTACACCTTC. Amino acid sequence: CASSQGQGALTYGYTF.

The chain has TRBV23-1 and TRBJ2-7; D might be TRBD1 (5 bases). TRBV23-1 is noted as an ORF with a role that remains uncertain. V was pared by 3 bases and J by 0 bases, with 15 bases between. The CDR3 is made up of 16 amino acids. CDR3 region: CASSQIQGMSSYEQYF. CDR3 DNA sequence: TGCGCCAGCAGTCAGATTCAGGGTATGAGCTCCTACGAGCAGTACTTC.

This chain joins TRBV6-9 and TRBJ1-1, with a possible D match to TRBD1 (5 bases). Trimming cost V 5 bases and J 6 bases, with 13 bases left between them. This CDR3 region has 13 residues. Germline V gives CDR1 MNHGY, CDR2 SVAAGI. CDR3 bases: TGTGCCAGCAGTATCCAGGGTACCTCTGAAGCTTTCTTT. This translates into CASSIQGTSEAFF.

The chain recombines TRBV4-3 with TRBJ2-3; D call uncertain. With 0 bases removed from V and 2 bases from J, the gap between germline ends came to 9 bases. This CDR3 is 15 amino acids long. Germline CDR1 and CDR2: LGHNA and YSLEER. The CDR3 region has the DNA TGCGCCAGCAGCCAAGATCGGGTTCCCACAGATACGCAGTATTTT. Its translation: CASSQDRVPTDTQYF.

The chain recombines TRBV11-2 with TRBJ1-1; D is unclear. V was clipped by 1 base and J by 1 base, with 4 bases between them. This CDR3 is built from 13 residues. Germline V gene data show CDR1 as SGHAT and CDR2 as FQNNGV. CDR3 sequence (DNA): TGTGCCAGCAGCTTAGCCAGGAACACTGAAGCTTTCTTT. Its translation is CASSLARNTEAFF. Full variable domain (rest looked up from reference TRBV11-2 and TRBJ1-1): EAGVAQSPRYKIIEKRQSVAFWCNPISGHATLYWYQQILGQGPKLLIQFQNNGVVDDSQLPKDRFSAERLKGVDSTLKIQPAKLEDSAVYLCASSLARNTEAFFGQGTRLTVV.

On this clone itself: A junction end diverges from the germline sequence, so it may reflect a read error. The rearrangement joins TRBV7-7 to TRBJ2-1; tentatively, D is TRBD2 (6 bases). Per the germline V gene, CDR1 is SSHAT and CDR2 is FNYEAQ (reference sequence). This CDR3 is 14 amino acids long. CDR3 nucleotides: TGTGCTAGCAGCCCCGGGACTCAGTACAATGAGCAGTTCTTC. As protein: CASSPGTQYNEQFF.

On this clone: The junction shows a germline mismatch at one end, possibly a read error. This chain joins TRBV6-5 and TRBJ2-5; tentatively, D is TRBD1 (7 bases). CDR1 and CDR2 (germline): MNHEY, SVGAGI. This CDR3 is 15 amino acids long. CDR3 in DNA: TGTGCCAGCACTTACGGAGGGACAGCTCAAGAGACCCAGTACTTC. It translates to CASTYGGTAQETQYF.

This rearrangement joins TRBV19 to TRBJ2-6; 10 bases match TRBD1. J was trimmed by 2 bases and V by 2 bases; bases with no gene match: 6. Germline values: CDR1 LNHDA, CDR2 SQIVND (reference sequence). This CDR3 region has 18 residues. The CDR3 DNA is TGTGCCAGTAGTATAACTAGGACAGGGGGGACTGGGGCCAACGTCCTGACTTTC. Translated, it gives CASSITRTGGTGANVLTF.

This clone was counted a few times. This chain joins TRBV9 and TRBJ1-1, with no clear D. V was clipped by 0 bases and J by 3 bases, with 6 bases between them. The CDR3 runs 13 residues. The germline V gene has CDR1 SGDLS and CDR2 YYNGEE. The CDR3 DNA is TGTGCCAGCAGCGTAGGGCTCGACACTGAAGCTTTCTTT. This translates into CASSVGLDTEAFF.

This clone was seen once. The chain uses TRBV7-8 and TRBJ1-2; possible D gene TRBD1, 5 bases. Trimming stripped 5 bases from V and 5 bases from J, with 15 bases between. This CDR3 is 14 amino acids long. Germline CDR1 is SGHVS and CDR2 is FQNEAQ. Here the CDR3 DNA reads TGTGCCAGCAGCGTCGTCGAGGGGTGGTATGGCTACACCTTC. It yields the protein CASSVVEGWYGYTF.

The chain couples TRBV18 to TRBJ1-1, with D possibly matching TRBD1 (5 bases). Germline lookup yields CDR1 KGHSH and CDR2 LQKENI. Trimming removed 5 bases from V and 1 base from J, with 8 bases in between. CDR3 length: 13 residues. The chain's CDR3 is CASSLGENTEAFF. In DNA form, the CDR3 reads TGTGCCAGCTCATTGGGGGAGAACACTGAAGCTTTCTTT.

By sample share, this clone is medium-sized. The chain carries TRBV7-9 and TRBJ1-1, with D uncertain. The CDR3 runs to 13 residues. Germline V gene data show CDR1 as SEHNR and CDR2 as FQNEAQ (reference sequence). With 2 bases removed from V and 2 bases from J, the gap between germline ends came to 6 bases. Here the CDR3 DNA reads TGTGCCAGCAGCTTACGTGAAAACACTGAAGCTTTCTTT. Translating gives CASSLRENTEAFF.

V is TRBV6-5 and J is TRBJ2-4, with 9 nucleotides matching TRBD1. CDR1 MNHEY and CDR2 SVGAGI come from the germline V gene. The CDR3 is 13 residues long. V was clipped by 10 bases and J by 7 bases; unmatched bases: 8. CDR3 region: CATTGGALNIQYF. DNA for the CDR3: TGTGCCACCACAGGGGGCGCGTTGAACATTCAGTACTTC.

The chain recombines TRBV30 with TRBJ2-7; the match to TRBD1 covers 10 bases. This CDR3 region has 15 residues. Germline CDR1 and CDR2: GTSNPN and SVGIG (reference sequence). The junction had 5 bases not matched to a gene; V was cut back by 2 bases and J by 1 base. CDR3 DNA sequence: TGTGCCTGGAGTCCGGGACAGGGGCAATCCTACGAGCAGTACTTC. Residues: CAWSPGQGQSYEQYF.

This clone was seen a few times. CDR3 loop: CASSVRLGGRTEAFF. In nucleotides, the CDR3 is TGTGCCAGCAGCGTGCGCCTGGGGGGGCGAACTGAAGCTTTCTTT. The rearrangement joins TRBV13 to TRBJ1-1; D perhaps matches TRBD1 (6 bases). The CDR3 is made up of 15 amino acids. Per germline, CDR1 PRHDT and CDR2 FYEKMQ (reference sequence). Trimming took off 5 bases at V and 5 bases at J, with 18 bases between the two ends.

The chain combines TRBV6-1 with TRBJ1-2; 7 bases are a match to TRBD1. CDR3 size: 13 residues. Germline V gives CDR1 MNHNS, CDR2 SASEGT. The trim removed 6 bases at V and 6 bases at J, leaving 7 bases unmatched. The CDR3 coding sequence is TGTGCCAGCAGGGGACAGTCGAGGAATGGCTACACCTTC. This encodes CASRGQSRNGYTF.

V gene TRBV5-6 combines with J gene TRBJ2-5; D is undetermined. V shed 1 base and J shed 0 bases, with 7 bases lying between them. The CDR3 is made up of 14 amino acids. Germline V gives CDR1 SGHDT, CDR2 YYEEEE. The CDR3 here is CASSLRLNQETQYF. The DNA for the CDR3 is TGTGCCAGCAGCTTGAGGCTGAACCAAGAGACCCAGTACTTC.

This sequence joins TRBV9 and TRBJ2-3; the D is unclear. Germline CDR1 and CDR2: SGDLS and YYNGEE. Trimming pared 3 bases from V and 7 bases from J, leaving 9 bases between. This CDR3 region has 12 residues. The CDR3 nucleotides are TGTGCCAGCAGCGACCCAAGAAATACGCAGTATTTT. It encodes CASSDPRNTQYF.

This chain joins TRBV7-6 and TRBJ1-1; no clear D gene. The ends were cut back, 2 bases at V and 0 bases at J, with 7 bases in the middle. The CDR3 is made up of 14 amino acids. Germline loops: CDR1 SGHVS, CDR2 FNYEAQ. This CDR3 reads CASSLIQLNTEAFF. In nucleotides, the CDR3 is TGTGCCAGCAGCTTAATCCAGCTGAACACTGAAGCTTTCTTT.

This chain connects TRBV2 to TRBJ1-5; 8 bases line up with TRBD1. This CDR3 comprises 17 residues. V shed 6 bases and J 2 bases; nucleotides not matched to a gene: 12. Germline V lookup: CDR1 SNHLY, CDR2 FYNNEI. In DNA form, the CDR3 reads TGTGCCAGCAGCCGACAGGGGAGCCTTTTGGGCAATCAGCCCCAGCATTTT. Translating gives CASSRQGSLLGNQPQHF. The full variable domain, with the rest looked up from reference TRBV2 and TRBJ1-5, is EPEVTQTPSHQVTQMGQEVILRCVPISNHLYFYWYRQILGQKVEFLVSFYNNEISEKSEIFDDQFSVERPDGSNFTLKIRSTKLEDSAMYFCASSRQGSLLGNQPQHFGDGTRLSIL.

The chain recombines TRBV7-9 with TRBJ1-2; no clear D. Germline V lookup: CDR1 SEHNR, CDR2 FQNEAQ (reference sequence). This CDR3 spans 14 amino acids. Trimming shortened V by 2 bases and J by 3 bases, and 10 bases separated the two germline ends. The CDR3 reads CASSLRTDDYGYTF. CDR3 DNA: TGTGCCAGCAGCTTACGCACTGATGACTATGGCTACACCTTC.

The chain uses TRBV5-1 and TRBJ2-2; 13 bases line up with TRBD2. CDR3 length: 17 amino acids. Germline values: CDR1 SGHRS, CDR2 YFSETQ. Trimming took 4 bases from V and 7 from J; bases not matched to a gene: 10. The chain's CDR3 is CASSTGLAGEVGGELFF. CDR3 sequence (DNA): TGCGCCAGCAGCACCGGACTAGCGGGGGAAGTAGGCGGGGAGCTGTTTTTT.

This clone was picked up a small number of times. V is TRBV2 and J is TRBJ1-4, with D possibly TRBD1 on 5 matching bases. CDR1 is SNHLY, CDR2 FYNNEI, per germline. V gave up 6 bases and J gave up 8 bases, with 10 bases separating them. The CDR3 totals 12 residues. The CDR3, as DNA: TGTGCCAGCAGGGGACTTGACGAAAAACTGTTTTTT. Protein product: CASRGLDEKLFF.

The chain carries TRBV7-8 and TRBJ2-1, with TRBD2 matching over 7 bases. The CDR3 spans 17 residues. Germline V CDR1 and CDR2: SGHVS, FQNEAQ. V was clipped by 1 base and J by 4 bases; unmatched bases: 10. The CDR3 spells CASSLDHGGGTYNEQFF. The CDR3 bases are TGTGCCAGCAGCTTAGACCATGGCGGGGGAACTTACAATGAGCAGTTCTTC.